Listed below are T cell receptor beta chains from one sample, sequenced in a study of shared T cell receptors in the human thymus. The repertoire was sequenced with immunoSEQ multiplex PCR; TCRdb's copy has only in-frame clones and lacks some. The table shows approximately 580,000 clones, with about 80% occurring only once. This same sample was also taken into another study, of human thymus T cells.

The sample was thymocytes. The source of these receptors is a boy less than two years old with a congenital heart defect. CDR3s include the opening cysteine and the closing phenylalanine or tryptophan. Fields, in order: V gene, D gene, J gene, clone size, CDR3 protein, CDR3 DNA. D genes are given only for firm matches. The size entry is marked missing in some rows and otherwise reads once, few, many or a size class.

v_call: TRBV4-3; d_call: TRBD1; j_call: TRBJ2-2; clone_size: -; cdr3_aa: CASSQATGGGGTGELFF; cdr3_nt: TGCGCCAGCAGCCAGGCTACAGGGGGCGGTGGAACCGGGGAGCTGTTTTTT
v_call: TRBV10-3; d_call: -; j_call: TRBJ2-3; clone_size: once; cdr3_aa: CAISAGAQGSPISTDTQYF; cdr3_nt: TGTGCCATCAGTGCTGGGGCACAGGGTTCTCCAATTAGCACAGATACGCAGTATTTT
v_call: TRBV5-8; d_call: TRBD2; j_call: TRBJ2-2; clone_size: -; cdr3_aa: CASSFPLREGHGELFF; cdr3_nt: TGTGCCAGCAGCTTCCCATTGAGGGAGGGCCACGGGGAGCTGTTTTTT
v_call: TRBV10-2; d_call: -; j_call: TRBJ1-1; clone_size: few; cdr3_aa: CAVHLNTEAFF; cdr3_nt: TGCGCCGTACATCTGAACACTGAAGCTTTCTTT
v_call: TRBV4-2; d_call: -; j_call: TRBJ2-7; clone_size: once; cdr3_aa: CASSRETSEGSYEQYF; cdr3_nt: TGTGCCAGCAGCCGAGAGACCTCGGAGGGCTCCTACGAGCAGTACTTC
v_call: TRBV7-3; d_call: TRBD2; j_call: TRBJ2-2; clone_size: few; cdr3_aa: CASSPNTSGPNTGELFF; cdr3_nt: TGTGCCAGCAGCCCTAATACTAGCGGCCCGAACACCGGGGAGCTGTTTTTT
v_call: TRBV14; d_call: -; j_call: TRBJ1-3; clone_size: -; cdr3_aa: CASSPSAARLPGNTIYF; cdr3_nt: TGTGCCAGCAGCCCATCCGCGGCGCGGCTGCCCGGAAACACCATATATTTT
v_call: TRBV28; d_call: TRBD1; j_call: TRBJ2-7; clone_size: -; cdr3_aa: CASSFGQGKRTYEQYF; cdr3_nt: TGTGCCAGCAGTTTCGGACAGGGGAAACGGACCTACGAGCAGTACTTC
v_call: TRBV30; d_call: TRBD2; j_call: TRBJ2-1; clone_size: few; cdr3_aa: CAWSPSSWEGEQFF; cdr3_nt: TGTGCCTGGAGTCCCTCGAGCTGGGAGGGTGAGCAGTTCTTC
v_call: TRBV2; d_call: TRBD2; j_call: TRBJ2-7; clone_size: -; cdr3_aa: CASSEAVGRSSYEQYF; cdr3_nt: TGTGCCAGCAGTGAAGCGGTCGGGAGGAGCTCCTACGAGCAGTACTTC